Listed below are T cell receptor beta chains from one sample, sequenced in a study of blood T cell repertoires in COVID-19. TCRdb's table, derived via immunoSEQ multiplex PCR, lists solely in-frame clones and lacks some. This sample has nearly 250,000 clones; 90% occur once, and the top ten carry about 0.95%. The sample consisted of PBMCs or T cells enriched from blood (not recorded which). The source of these receptors is a man aged 45-65 years who had been exposed to COVID-19. CDR3s include the opening cysteine and the closing phenylalanine or tryptophan. A D gene is named only where the DNA matches it firmly. Size is omitted from some rows. Given values are once, few, many or a class for expanded clones.

>TRBV4-1|TRBJ1-2|.|.
TGCGCCAGCAGCCATGCCCGGGAAAACTATGGCTACACCTTC
CASSHARENYGYTF
>TRBV5-1|TRBJ1-3|.|few
TGCGCCAGCAAGGTTGGTTTGACAAGATCATCTGGAAACACCATATATTTT
CASKVGLTRSSGNTIYF
>TRBV5-1|TRBJ2-5|.|.
TGCGCCAGCAGCTCCGGGACACCACAAGAGACCCAGTACTTC
CASSSGTPQETQYF
>TRBV3-1/TRBV3-2|TRBJ1-2|TRBD1|.
TGTGCCAGCAGCCAAGATTGGGGACAGGGCTATGGCTACACCTTC
CASSQDWGQGYGYTF
>TRBV3-1/TRBV3-2|TRBJ2-1|TRBD2|.
TGTGCCAGCAGCCGACTAGCGGGAGGAGGGGGGACGTCCTACAATGAGCAGTTCTTC
CASSRLAGGGGTSYNEQFF
>TRBV9|TRBJ2-3|.|.
TGTGCCAGCAGCGCCTCTTTAGCTGATACGCAGTATTTT
CASSASLADTQYF
>TRBV28|TRBJ1-1|TRBD1|.
TGTGCCAGCAGTTTACCAGGGGGCGTCACTGAAGCTTTCTTT
CASSLPGGVTEAFF
>TRBV4-1|TRBJ2-2|.|.
TGCGCCAGCAGCCAAGATCTCAGGGTTCGGACCGGGGAGCTGTTTTTT
CASSQDLRVRTGELFF
>TRBV18|TRBJ2-7|TRBD1|few
TGTGCCAGCTCCTCCCAGGGACAGGGGTCCTACGAGCAGTACTTC
CASSSQGQGSYEQYF
>TRBV9|TRBJ2-5|TRBD1|.
TGTGCCAGCAGCAGAGAACCAGACAGGGAAGAGACCCAGTACTTC
CASSREPDREETQYF
>TRBV10-3|TRBJ1-2|.|.
TGTGCCATCAGTGAGTCGCAGGGAAACTATGGCTACACCTTC
CAISESQGNYGYTF
>TRBV11-3|TRBJ2-5|.|.
TGTGCCAGCAGCCTACAGGGCGGCGAGACCCAGTACTTC
CASSLQGGETQYF
>TRBV18|TRBJ1-2|TRBD1|few
TGTGCCAGCTCACTTCAGGGGGCGCCTAACTATGGCTACACCTTC
CASSLQGAPNYGYTF
>TRBV5-8|TRBJ2-3|TRBD2|.
TGTGCCAGCAGCTTGCCGGGAGGGGGAGATACGCAGTATTTT
CASSLPGGGDTQYF
>TRBV29-1|TRBJ2-3|TRBD2|.
TGCAGCGCAGCTGCGGGGGAGCGGACAGATACGCAGTATTTT
CSAAAGERTDTQYF
>TRBV2|TRBJ1-4|.|.
TGTGCCAGCAACCCGGGGGAGAATGAAAAACTGTTTTTT
CASNPGENEKLFF
>TRBV7-9|TRBJ2-1|.|.
TGTGCCAGCAGCTTAATTAACGGTTACAATGAGCAGTTCTTC
CASSLINGYNEQFF
>TRBV5-6|TRBJ2-3|TRBD1|once
TGTGCCAGCAGCTTTCGTCAGGGGGCCGGCACAGATACGCAGTATTTT
CASSFRQGAGTDTQYF
>TRBV24-1|TRBJ1-4|TRBD1|.
TGTGCCACCAGTGACCATCGGGGACAGGGGAGTGAAAAACTGTTTTTT
CATSDHRGQGSEKLFF
>TRBV11-2|TRBJ2-3|.|.
TGTGCCAGCAGCTTAGTGGGGGCTAGCACAGATACGCAGTATTTT
CASSLVGASTDTQYF
>TRBV7-9|TRBJ1-4|.|.
TGTGCCAGCAGCCCGGGAGGAAAACTGTTTTTT
CASSPGGKLFF
>TRBV28|TRBJ1-3|.|.
TGTGCCAGCAGGCAAGGGACATTTGTCTCTGGAAACACCATATATTTT
CASRQGTFVSGNTIYF
>TRBV5-1|TRBJ2-7|.|once
TGCGCCAGCAGCCCGTATCCCGGGACAATAGATTACGAGCAGTACTTC
CASSPYPGTIDYEQYF
>TRBV5-1|TRBJ2-5|TRBD1|.
TGCGCCAGCAGCGGGGGACAGGACGGGGAGACCCAGTACTTC
CASSGGQDGETQYF
>TRBV4-2|TRBJ2-5|TRBD2|.
TGTGCCAGCAGCCTCGAACTAGCGGGGGGCCAAGAGACCCAGTACTTC
CASSLELAGGQETQYF
>TRBV5-1|TRBJ2-3|.|.
TGCGCCAGCGTCCTAGCTGGCACAGATACGCAGTATTTT
CASVLAGTDTQYF
>TRBV5-1|TRBJ1-1|.|.
TGCGCCAGCAGCTTGCAAGGGGACACTGAAGCTTTCTTT
CASSLQGDTEAFF
>TRBV10-3|TRBJ2-2|TRBD1|once
TGTGCCATCAGTGGGGCAGGGGGGAACACCGGGGAGCTGTTTTTT
CAISGAGGNTGELFF
>TRBV11-2|TRBJ2-1|TRBD2|.
TGTGCCAGCAGCTTACGGGAGGGCTGGAGGAACTCCTACAATGAGCAGTTCTTC
CASSLREGWRNSYNEQFF
>TRBV29-1|TRBJ1-4|.|.
TGCAGCGTAGCCGTCAGGCCTGGGGAAAAACTGTTTTTT
CSVAVRPGEKLFF
>TRBV5-1|TRBJ2-1|.|.
TGCGCCAGCAGCTTGTCCAGGGGTTATGAGCAGTTCTTC
CASSLSRGYEQFF
>TRBV5-1|TRBJ1-2|TRBD1|.
TGCGCCAGCAGCTTTGCAGGGGGTGGGGACTATGGCTACACCTTC
CASSFAGGGDYGYTF
>TRBV27|TRBJ2-7|TRBD2|.
TGTGCCAGCAGTTTGAGGGAGGGTTACGAGCAGTACTTC
CASSLREGYEQYF
>TRBV27|TRBJ2-2|.|.
TGTGCCAGCAGCCCCACGTGGGGGCTACCCACCGGGGAGCTGTTTTTT
CASSPTWGLPTGELFF
>TRBV30|TRBJ1-1|TRBD1|.
TGTGCCTGGAGTGTACAACAGGGGGCTGGAGCTTTCTTT
CAWSVQQGAGAFF
>TRBV28|TRBJ2-3|.|.
TGTGCCAGCAGTCCCGCACTTGCAGATACGCAGTATTTT
CASSPALADTQYF
>TRBV6-6|TRBJ1-5|TRBD1|.
TGTGCCAGCAGTTCCGCAGGGGGTTTCAATCAGCCCCAGCATTTT
CASSSAGGFNQPQHF
>TRBV10-1|TRBJ2-1|TRBD2|once
TGCGCCAGCAGCCAGCCAGCGGGAGCCCAGTTCTTC
CASSQPAGAQFF
>TRBV12-3/TRBV12-4|TRBJ2-2|.|.
TGTGCCAGCAGTCCCCAGGACACCGGGGAGCTGTTTTTT
CASSPQDTGELFF
>TRBV5-1|TRBJ1-2|.|.
TGCGCCAGCAGCACCGACATGGCTAACTATGGCTACACCTTC
CASSTDMANYGYTF
>TRBV19|TRBJ1-1|TRBD1|.
TGTGCCAGTAGTTCATTACCGGGACAGGGGAGGACCACTGAAGCTTTCTTT
CASSSLPGQGRTTEAFF
>TRBV7-9|TRBJ1-4|.|.
TGTGCCAGCAGCTCGCCAGTGGCCGCAACTAATGAAAAACTGTTTTTT
CASSSPVAATNEKLFF
>TRBV7-9|TRBJ1-2|TRBD1|.
TGTGCCAGCAGCTCGACAGGGCTAGGGAAGTATGGCTACACCTTC
CASSSTGLGKYGYTF
>TRBV9|TRBJ2-3|.|.
TGTGCCAGCAGCGCCCTAGCTTTCCCGGATACGCAGTATTTT
CASSALAFPDTQYF
>TRBV6-5|TRBJ1-2|.|.
TGTGCCAGCAGTTACTCAGCGCAGGGAACCTATGGCTACACCTTC
CASSYSAQGTYGYTF
>TRBV28|TRBJ2-7|.|.
TGTGCCAGCCTAAGTTTCCAGACTGGGTACTACGAGCAGTACTTC
CASLSFQTGYYEQYF
>TRBV5-4|TRBJ1-3|TRBD1|once
TGTGCCAGCAGCTTGCCCACAGGGGCTGGTGGAAACACCATATATTTT
CASSLPTGAGGNTIYF
>TRBV28|TRBJ2-7|TRBD1|.
TGTGCCAGCCACTATCTAACTTCCCGTCAGGGGGTTAGCGAGCAGTACTTC
CASHYLTSRQGVSEQYF
>TRBV27|TRBJ2-3|.|.
TGTGCCAGCAGCTCACCGTACAGGGCTGGCACAGATACGCAGTATTTT
CASSSPYRAGTDTQYF
>TRBV7-2|TRBJ1-2|.|.
TGTGCCAGCAGCCCAAAAACGGCTAGGGGTGGCTACACCTTC
CASSPKTARGGYTF
>TRBV9|TRBJ2-2|TRBD1|.
TGTGCCAGCAGCGTACTCGGGACAGGGGTATTCGGGGAGCTGTTTTTT
CASSVLGTGVFGELFF
>TRBV11-3|TRBJ2-2|TRBD1|.
TGTGCCAGCAGCCCGACAGGGTACACCGGGGAGCTGTTTTTT
CASSPTGYTGELFF
>TRBV5-4|TRBJ2-7|.|.
TGTGCCAGCAGCCCCAGCGGTAGAGCCACCTACGAGCAGTACTTC
CASSPSGRATYEQYF
>TRBV6-6|TRBJ2-1|TRBD2|.
TGTGCCAGCAGCGAGACTAGCCAGTACAATGAGCAGTTCTTC
CASSETSQYNEQFF
>TRBV4-2|TRBJ1-1|.|once
TGTGCCAGCAGCCAAGCAAACGGTGGCACTGAAGCTTTCTTT
CASSQANGGTEAFF
>TRBV27|TRBJ1-1|.|.
TGTGCCAGCAGCGCCGGGACTCTGATAAACACTGAAGCTTTCTTT
CASSAGTLINTEAFF
>TRBV5-4|TRBJ2-5|.|.
TGTGCCAGCAGCTTGCCGGTCGAAGAGACCCAGTACTTC
CASSLPVEETQYF
>TRBV28|TRBJ1-4|TRBD1|.
TGTGCCAGCAGTAAAACCGGGACAGGGGTCTATGGGGGACTGTTTTTT
CASSKTGTGVYGGLFF
>TRBV19|TRBJ1-6|.|.
TGTGCCAGCCTCGGACAGTTTAATTCACCCCTCCACTTT
CASLGQFNSPLHF